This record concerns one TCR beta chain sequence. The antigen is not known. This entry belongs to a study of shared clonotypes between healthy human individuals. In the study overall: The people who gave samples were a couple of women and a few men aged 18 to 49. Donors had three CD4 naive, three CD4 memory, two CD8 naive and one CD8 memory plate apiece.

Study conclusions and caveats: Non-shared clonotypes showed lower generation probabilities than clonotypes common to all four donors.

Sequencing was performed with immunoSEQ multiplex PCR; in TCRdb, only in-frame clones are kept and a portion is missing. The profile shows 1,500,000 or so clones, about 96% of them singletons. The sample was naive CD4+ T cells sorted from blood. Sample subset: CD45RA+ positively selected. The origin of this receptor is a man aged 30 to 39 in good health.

In nucleotides, the CDR3 is TGTGCCAGCAGCAGATACTCAGCCCCGATTCCATACGAGCAGTACTTC. Translated: CASSRYSAPIPYEQYF. The V gene is TRBV21-1, the J gene TRBJ2-7. TRBV21-1 is a documented pseudogene. This CDR3 spans 16 amino acids.